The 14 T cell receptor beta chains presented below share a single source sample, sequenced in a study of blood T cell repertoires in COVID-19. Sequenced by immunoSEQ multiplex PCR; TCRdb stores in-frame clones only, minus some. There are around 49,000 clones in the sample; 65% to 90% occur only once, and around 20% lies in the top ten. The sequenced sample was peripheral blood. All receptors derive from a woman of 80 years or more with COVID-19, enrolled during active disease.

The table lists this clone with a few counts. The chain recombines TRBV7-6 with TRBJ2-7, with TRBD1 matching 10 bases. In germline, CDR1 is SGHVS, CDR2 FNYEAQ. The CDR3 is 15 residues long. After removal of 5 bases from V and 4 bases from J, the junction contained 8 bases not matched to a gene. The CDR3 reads CASSHRTGGSYEQYF. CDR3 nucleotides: TGTGCCAGCAGCCATCGGACAGGGGGTTCTTACGAGCAGTACTTC.

The CDR3 region is CASRRTANTGELFF. Written as DNA, the CDR3 is TGTGCCAGCAGGCGGACTGCGAACACCGGGGAGCTGTTTTTT. This chain joins TRBV6-5 and TRBJ2-2; D is perhaps TRBD2 (5 bases). Trimming took 6 bases from V and 0 from J, leaving 8 bases between them. Germline V gene sequence: CDR1 MNHEY, CDR2 SVGAGI. The CDR3 consists of 14 residues.

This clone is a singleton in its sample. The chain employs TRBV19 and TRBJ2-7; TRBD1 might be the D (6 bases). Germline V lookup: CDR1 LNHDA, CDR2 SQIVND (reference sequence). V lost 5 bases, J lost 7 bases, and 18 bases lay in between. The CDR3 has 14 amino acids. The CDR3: CASSPDSRISEQYF. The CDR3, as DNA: TGTGCCAGTAGTCCGGACAGCCGGATCTCTGAGCAGTACTTC. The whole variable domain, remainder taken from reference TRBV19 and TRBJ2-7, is DGGITQSPKYLFRKEGQNVTLSCEQNLNHDAMYWYRQDPGQGLRLIYYSQIVNDFQKGDIAEGYSVSREKKESFPLTVTSAQKNPTAFYLCASSPDSRISEQYFGPGTRLTVT.

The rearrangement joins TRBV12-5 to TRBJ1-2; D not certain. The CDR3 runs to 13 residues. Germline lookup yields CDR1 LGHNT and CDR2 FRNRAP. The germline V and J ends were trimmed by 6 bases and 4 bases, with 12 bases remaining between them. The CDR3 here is CASGPTPGYGYTF. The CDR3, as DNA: TGTGCTAGTGGCCCTACACCGGGCTATGGCTACACCTTC. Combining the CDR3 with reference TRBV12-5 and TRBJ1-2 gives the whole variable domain DARVTQTPRHKVTEMGQEVTMRCQPILGHNTVFWYRQTMMQGLELLAYFRNRAPLDDSGMPKDRFSAEMPDATLATLKIQPSEPRDSAVYFCASGPTPGYGYTFGSGTRLTVV.

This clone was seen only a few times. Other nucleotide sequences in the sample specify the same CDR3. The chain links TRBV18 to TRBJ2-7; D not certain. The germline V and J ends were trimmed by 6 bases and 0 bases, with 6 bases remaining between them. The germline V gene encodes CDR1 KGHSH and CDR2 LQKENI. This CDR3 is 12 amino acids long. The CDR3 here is CASSPSSYEQYF. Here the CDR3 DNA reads TGTGCCAGCTCCCCCAGCTCCTACGAGCAGTACTTC.

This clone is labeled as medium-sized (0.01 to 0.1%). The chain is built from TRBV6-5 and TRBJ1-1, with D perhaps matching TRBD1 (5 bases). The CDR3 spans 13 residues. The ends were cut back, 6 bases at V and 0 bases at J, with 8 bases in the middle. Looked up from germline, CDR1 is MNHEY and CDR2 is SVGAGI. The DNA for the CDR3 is TGTGCCAGCAGGGGGGGACTGAACACTGAAGCTTTCTTT. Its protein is CASRGGLNTEAFF.

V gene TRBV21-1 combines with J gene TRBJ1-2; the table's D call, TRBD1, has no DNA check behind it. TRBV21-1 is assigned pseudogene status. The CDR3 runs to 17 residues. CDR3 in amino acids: CASSKKRLVETGYGYTF. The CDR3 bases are TGTGCCAGCAGCAAAAAGAGGTTGGTTGAGACAGGGTATGGCTACACCTTC.

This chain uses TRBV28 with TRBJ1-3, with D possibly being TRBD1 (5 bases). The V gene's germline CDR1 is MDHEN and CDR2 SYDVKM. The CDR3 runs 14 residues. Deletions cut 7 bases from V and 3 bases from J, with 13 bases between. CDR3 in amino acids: CASIAPGGGNTIYF. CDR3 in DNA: TGTGCCAGCATCGCCCCCGGGGGTGGAAACACCATATATTTT.

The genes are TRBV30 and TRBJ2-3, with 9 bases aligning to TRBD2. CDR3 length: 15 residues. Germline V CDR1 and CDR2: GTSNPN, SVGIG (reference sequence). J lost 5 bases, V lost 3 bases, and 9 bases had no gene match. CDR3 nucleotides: TGTGCCTGGAGGGTTAGCGGGAGCCTTGGAGATACGCAGTATTTT. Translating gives CAWRVSGSLGDTQYF.

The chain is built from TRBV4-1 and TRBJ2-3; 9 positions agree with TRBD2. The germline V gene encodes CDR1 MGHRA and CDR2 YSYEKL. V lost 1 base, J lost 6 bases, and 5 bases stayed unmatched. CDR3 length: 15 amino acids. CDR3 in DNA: TGCGCCAGCAGCCAAGGTTCTAGCGGGACGGATACGCAGTATTTT. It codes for CASSQGSSGTDTQYF.

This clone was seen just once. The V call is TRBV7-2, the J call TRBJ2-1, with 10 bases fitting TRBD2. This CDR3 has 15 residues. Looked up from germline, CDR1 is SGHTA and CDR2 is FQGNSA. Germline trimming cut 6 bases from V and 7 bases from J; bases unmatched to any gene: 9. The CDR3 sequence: CASSLSGRAGNEQFF. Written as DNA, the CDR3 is TGTGCCAGCAGTCTAAGCGGGAGGGCGGGGAATGAGCAGTTCTTC.

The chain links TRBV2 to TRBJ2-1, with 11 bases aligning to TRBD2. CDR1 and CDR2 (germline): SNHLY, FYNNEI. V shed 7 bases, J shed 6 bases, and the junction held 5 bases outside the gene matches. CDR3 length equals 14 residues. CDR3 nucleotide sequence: TGTGCCAGCATCGGGACTAGCGGATTCAATGAGCAGTTCTTC. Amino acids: CASIGTSGFNEQFF.

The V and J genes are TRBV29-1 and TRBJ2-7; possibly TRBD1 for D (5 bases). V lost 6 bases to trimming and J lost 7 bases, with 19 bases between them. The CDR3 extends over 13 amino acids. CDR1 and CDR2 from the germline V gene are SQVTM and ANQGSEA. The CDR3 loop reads CSVPGLRLGEQYF. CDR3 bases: TGCAGCGTCCCAGGGCTGAGGCTGGGAGAGCAGTACTTC.

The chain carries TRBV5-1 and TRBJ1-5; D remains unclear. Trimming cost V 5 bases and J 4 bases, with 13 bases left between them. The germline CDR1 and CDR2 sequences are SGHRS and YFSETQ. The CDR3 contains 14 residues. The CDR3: CASSSDRVNQPQHF. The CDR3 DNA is TGCGCCAGCAGTTCCGACCGGGTTAATCAGCCCCAGCATTTT.